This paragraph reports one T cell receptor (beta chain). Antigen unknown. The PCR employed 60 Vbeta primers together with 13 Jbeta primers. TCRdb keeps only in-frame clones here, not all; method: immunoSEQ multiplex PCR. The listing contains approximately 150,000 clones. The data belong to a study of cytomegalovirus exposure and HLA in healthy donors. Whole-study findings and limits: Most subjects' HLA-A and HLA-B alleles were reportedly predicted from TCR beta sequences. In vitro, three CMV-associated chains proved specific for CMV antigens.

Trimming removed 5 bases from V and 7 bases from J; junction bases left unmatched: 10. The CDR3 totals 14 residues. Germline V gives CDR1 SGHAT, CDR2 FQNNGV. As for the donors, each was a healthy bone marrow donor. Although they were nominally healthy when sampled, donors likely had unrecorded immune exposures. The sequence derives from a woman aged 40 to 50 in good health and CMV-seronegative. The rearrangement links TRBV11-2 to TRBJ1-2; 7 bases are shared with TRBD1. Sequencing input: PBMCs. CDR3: CASSPEGQSSGYTF. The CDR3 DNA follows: TGTGCCAGCAGCCCGGAGGGACAGTCGAGTGGCTACACCTTC. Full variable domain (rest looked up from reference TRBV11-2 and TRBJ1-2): EAGVAQSPRYKIIEKRQSVAFWCNPISGHATLYWYQQILGQGPKLLIQFQNNGVVDDSQLPKDRFSAERLKGVDSTLKIQPAKLEDSAVYLCASSPEGQSSGYTFGSGTRLTVV.